The 26 T cell receptor beta chains given below trace back to one sample, sequenced in a study of T cells in Graves' hyperthyroidism and ophthalmopathy (dated by TCRdb to between 2017 and 2020). The library was made by multiplex PCR. The listed sequencing device is Illumina HiSeq 2000. TCR beta CDR3 regions were amplified from RNA transcripts. For the first round of RT-PCR on the TCR CDR3, the HTBI primer set was used together with the Qiagen OneStep RT-PCR kit. The raw public reads went through TCRdb reprocessing: fastp at Q25, MiXCR clone calling, in-frame beta chains kept. For every CDR3 protein sequence, its rows merge into one entry that carries the most common genes and DNA. The sample data list approximately 260,000 distinct CDR3 sequences, and roughly 15% of these were observed just once. The ten largest clones take up 30% of the sample. Input material: blood. These receptors all come from a woman in her forties or fifties with Graves' hyperthyroidism that later progressed to Graves' ophthalmopathy.

This clonotype was counted at least ten times. The rearrangement uses TRBV2 and TRBJ1-5; tentative D call: TRBD1 (5 bases). This CDR3 region has 13 residues. Germline-derived CDR1 and CDR2 are SNHLY and FYNNEI. With 5 bases removed from V and 5 bases from J, the gap between germline ends came to 10 bases. The CDR3 spells CASSLDIYQPQHF. In nucleotides, the CDR3 is TGTGCCAGCAGTCTGGACATTTATCAGCCCCAGCATTTT.

This clonotype came up a few times. The chain employs TRBV5-4 and TRBJ2-5; D perhaps matches TRBD1 (6 bases). This CDR3 contains 15 residues. Trimming left V 2 bases short and J 0 bases short, with 11 bases between. Per the germline V gene, CDR1 is SGHNT and CDR2 is YYREEE (reference sequence). CDR3 region: CASSFGGRDQETQYF. The CDR3 nucleotides are TGTGCCAGCAGCTTTGGGGGCAGGGACCAAGAGACCCAGTACTTC.

This clonotype has at least ten counts. V is TRBV20-1 and J is TRBJ2-7; no clear D gene. CDR3 size: 12 residues. Germline lookup yields CDR1 DFQATT and CDR2 SNEGSKA (reference sequence). V dropped 6 bases and J dropped 7 bases, with 16 bases sitting between them. The CDR3 bases are TGCAGTGCGCTCTCCTTATCCGGGGAGCAGTACTTC. This codes for CSALSLSGEQYF.

This clonotype was picked up many times. This rearrangement joins TRBV20-1 to TRBJ2-7; 7 nucleotides line up with TRBD2. The CDR3 is 15 amino acids. Trimming at V came to 4 bases and at J to 0 bases, leaving 9 bases not matched to a gene. Looked up from germline, CDR1 is DFQATT and CDR2 is SNEGSKA (reference sequence). Here the CDR3 reads CSATVARTSSYEQYF. The CDR3 DNA is TGCAGTGCTACGGTAGCCCGGACTAGCTCCTACGAGCAGTACTTC.

The CDR3 coding sequence is TGTGCCTGGAGTGTACTTCTGAACACTGAAGCTTTCTTT. The encoded protein is CAWSVLLNTEAFF. The V gene is TRBV30, the J gene TRBJ1-1; D remains unclear. V was cut by 0 bases and J by 0 bases, with 5 bases left in between. The CDR3 sequence is 13 residues long. Germline values: CDR1 GTSNPN, CDR2 SVGIG (reference sequence).

This clonotype was seen many times. The chain couples TRBV11-2 to TRBJ2-7, with 7 positions matching TRBD1. The trim removed 4 bases at V and 12 bases at J, leaving 12 bases unmatched. The CDR3 is 13 residues long. The germline gives CDR1 SGHAT, CDR2 FQNNGV. The CDR3 protein is CASSSLSMGQLYF. The CDR3 DNA follows: TGTGCCAGCAGCTCGTTGAGTATGGGACAGCTGTACTTC.

The rearrangement links TRBV20-1 to TRBJ1-1; D uncertain. Germline V gene lookup returns CDR1 DFQATT and CDR2 SNEGSKA (reference sequence). The CDR3 contains 14 residues. The V and J ends lost 4 bases and 4 bases respectively, with 16 bases between them. CDR3 amino acids: CSATDSKRLTEAFF. Here the CDR3 DNA reads TGCAGTGCTACCGACTCCAAAAGACTCACTGAAGCTTTCTTT.

This clonotype showed up many times. V gene TRBV2 combines with J gene TRBJ1-2, with no clear D. The CDR3 sequence is 13 residues long. CDR1 and CDR2 from the germline V gene are SNHLY and FYNNEI. V lost 7 bases, J lost 3 bases, and 12 bases lay in between. CDR3 in DNA: TGTGCCAGCACCGAGGTGGAGGACTATGGCTACACCTTC. It codes for CASTEVEDYGYTF. The variable domain in full, completed from reference TRBV2 and TRBJ1-2, reads EPEVTQTPSHQVTQMGQEVILRCVPISNHLYFYWYRQILGQKVEFLVSFYNNEISEKSEIFDDQFSVERPDGSNFTLKIRSTKLEDSAMYFCASTEVEDYGYTFGSGTRLTVV.

This clonotype is a singleton in its sample. The rearrangement joins TRBV12-3 or TRBV12-4 to TRBJ1-2; tentatively, D is TRBD1 (5 bases). The V end was cut by 6 bases, the J end by 0 bases, with 14 bases between. This CDR3 has 15 residues. The CDR3 DNA reads TGTGCCAGCAGCACAAGGACAAAAGCTAACTATGGCTACACCTTC. It translates to CASSTRTKANYGYTF.

CDR3 bases: TGTGCCAGCAGCGTAGGATCCGGTGCGGGAGCGGTTGAGCAGTTCTTC. It codes for CASSVGSGAGAVEQFF. V and J are TRBV9 and TRBJ2-1; 7 bases fit TRBD2. Germline V gene sequence: CDR1 SGDLS, CDR2 YYNGEE. The CDR3 extends over 16 amino acids. V dropped 0 bases and J dropped 9; count of bases not matched to a gene: 12.

This clonotype was picked up one time. This chain links TRBV2 with TRBJ1-5; D call uncertain. Germline CDR1 and CDR2: SNHLY and FYNNEI. The CDR3 is 13 residues long. The V gene lost 6 bases and the J gene lost 3 bases, with 9 bases spanning the gap. CDR3 loop: CASSQSNNQPQHF. The CDR3 bases are TGTGCCAGCAGCCAGAGCAACAATCAGCCCCAGCATTTT.

This clonotype has ten or more counts. The chain carries TRBV7-8 and TRBJ2-7; D may correspond to TRBD1 or TRBD2 (5 bases each). In germline, CDR1 is SGHVS, CDR2 FQNEAQ. V was cut by 8 bases and J by 0 bases, with 14 bases left in between. This CDR3 has 14 amino acids. Written as DNA, the CDR3 is TGTGCCAGCGTCTTGGCAGGGAGCTCCTACGAGCAGTACTTC. Translated: CASVLAGSSYEQYF.

This clonotype has a count of ten or more. The V and J genes are TRBV19 and TRBJ2-1; TRBD1 agrees at 8 bases. The CDR3 loop spans 15 amino acids. Germline trimming cut 5 bases from V and 3 bases from J; bases unmatched to any gene: 6. The V gene's germline CDR1 is LNHDA and CDR2 SQIVND (reference sequence). The CDR3 nucleotides are TGTGCCAGTAGTGCGGACAGGGCCAACTACAATGAGCAGTTCTTC. Translation: CASSADRANYNEQFF.

This clonotype came up many times. V gene TRBV2 combines with J gene TRBJ1-1; 7 nucleotides line up with TRBD1. Germline assignment: CDR1 SNHLY and CDR2 FYNNEI. The CDR3 loop spans 13 amino acids. V shed 5 bases and J 3 bases; nucleotides not matched to a gene: 3. The DNA of the CDR3 is TGTGCCAGCAGTCGGGACAGTGACACTGAAGCTTTCTTT. Its protein product is CASSRDSDTEAFF.

This clonotype was detected many times. V gene TRBV27 combines with J gene TRBJ2-1; unclear D gene. The germline V and J ends were trimmed by 1 base and 7 bases, with 8 bases remaining between them. The CDR3 loop spans 13 amino acids. Per the germline V gene, CDR1 is MNHEY and CDR2 is SMNVEV (reference sequence). CDR3 loop: CASSLYASNEQFF. In DNA form, the CDR3 reads TGTGCCAGCAGTTTATACGCATCTAATGAGCAGTTCTTC.

This sequence joins TRBV11-2 and TRBJ1-6; tentative D call: TRBD1 (6 bases). Germline V gives CDR1 SGHAT, CDR2 FQNNGV. This CDR3 region has 16 residues. V was cut by 0 bases and J by 14 bases, with 20 bases left in between. This CDR3 reads CASSLDPGAQGIALHF. CDR3 in DNA: TGTGCCAGCAGCTTAGATCCAGGGGCCCAGGGGATAGCCCTCCACTTT.

Many counts were recorded for this clonotype. The chain recombines TRBV6-2 or TRBV6-3 with TRBJ1-5; 8 bases agree with TRBD1. Germline-derived CDR1 and CDR2 are MNHEY and SVGEGT. Trimming at V came to 2 bases and at J to 6 bases, leaving 6 bases not matched to a gene. The CDR3 is 15 residues long. The CDR3 protein is CASSYVGQGAQPQHF. The DNA for the CDR3 is TGTGCCAGCAGTTACGTAGGACAGGGTGCTCAGCCCCAGCATTTT.

The chain carries TRBV7-9 and TRBJ2-1, with D unclear. V gave up 3 bases and J gave up 5 bases, with 8 bases separating them. The length of the CDR3 is 13 residues. Germline V gene data show CDR1 as SEHNR and CDR2 as FQNEAQ (reference sequence). CDR3 amino acids: CASSFLGNNEQFF. The CDR3 coding sequence is TGTGCCAGCAGCTTCCTTGGTAACAATGAGCAGTTCTTC.

Concerning this clonotype itself: A junction end diverges from the germline sequence, so it may reflect a read error. J is TRBJ2-1 and V is TRBV19, with 14 bases that match TRBD2. Germline CDR1 reads LNHDA; CDR2 reads SQIVND (reference sequence). The CDR3 runs to 19 residues. The CDR3 sequence: CASRRGLAGVEDSYSEQFF. In nucleotides, the CDR3 is TGTGCCAGTAGGCGGGGACTAGCGGGAGTGGAGGATTCCTACAGTGAGCAATTCTTC.

There are many counts of this clonotype. The chain uses TRBV12-3 or TRBV12-4 and TRBJ1-5, with 9 bases matching TRBD1. With V trimmed by 2 bases and J by 6 bases, 5 bases remained unmatched. The CDR3 runs to 15 residues. CDR3 coding DNA: TGTGCCAGCAGTTTAACAGGGGGCGTGAGTCAGCCCCAGCATTTT. It is translated as CASSLTGGVSQPQHF.

In DNA form, the CDR3 reads TGCGCCAGCAAACCCAGGACAGGGGTAGTCGACGAGCAGTACTTC. Amino acids: CASKPRTGVVDEQYF. The rearrangement joins TRBV4-1 to TRBJ2-7; 9 bases fit TRBD1. The CDR3 contains 15 residues. The J segment lost 5 bases and the V segment lost 7 bases, leaving 12 bases of the junction unmatched. Germline CDR1 reads MGHRA; CDR2 reads YSYEKL.

The genes are TRBV13 and TRBJ2-1, with D possibly TRBD2 on 5 matching bases. This CDR3 is built from 15 residues. Germline CDR1 is PRHDT and CDR2 is FYEKMQ (reference sequence). Trimming shortened V by 3 bases and J by 9 bases, and 18 bases separated the two germline ends. CDR3 DNA: TGTGCCAGCAGCTTCCTGGGTAGCGCGAAGGGTGAGCAGTTCTTC. This gives the protein CASSFLGSAKGEQFF.

The gene calls are TRBV6-1 and TRBJ2-2, with a weak D call TRBD2 (6 bases). V was trimmed by 5 bases and J by 3 bases, leaving 10 bases between them. Germline V lookup: CDR1 MNHNS, CDR2 SASEGT. This CDR3 region has 14 residues. The CDR3 coding sequence is TGTGCCAGCAGTTTCGGGGGTCACACCGGGGAGCTGTTTTTT. Translating gives CASSFGGHTGELFF.

In this sample, this clonotype turned up a few times. The rearrangement links TRBV10-3 to TRBJ1-6; 7 bases are a match to TRBD1. V shed 4 bases and J 8 bases; nucleotides not matched to a gene: 11. The CDR3 totals 16 residues. The germline V gene has CDR1 ENHRY and CDR2 SYGVKD. CDR3 residues: CAISGRPTGYDSPLHF. The CDR3 DNA is TGTGCCATCAGTGGGAGACCGACAGGGTATGATTCACCCCTCCACTTT.

This chain links TRBV4-1 with TRBJ2-5; D is tentatively TRBD1 or TRBD2 (5 bases each). CDR3 length: 13 residues. V was clipped by 2 bases and J by 3 bases, with 7 bases between them. CDR1 MGHRA and CDR2 YSYEKL come from the germline V gene. As DNA, the CDR3 is TGCGCCAGCAGCCAAAGAGGGGAAGAGACCCAGTACTTC. It yields the protein CASSQRGEETQYF.

The table lists this clonotype with many counts. The V and J genes are TRBV6-1 and TRBJ1-5, with D possibly matching TRBD1 (5 bases). Germline assignment: CDR1 MNHNS and CDR2 SASEGT. V dropped 7 bases and J dropped 3 bases, with 10 bases sitting between them. This CDR3 spans 13 amino acids. Here the CDR3 reads CASTLGLNQPQHF. For the CDR3, the DNA is TGTGCCAGCACCCTGGGACTCAATCAGCCCCAGCATTTT.